The 14 T cell receptor beta chains reported below all come from one sample, sequenced in a study of OX40 agonist ivuxolimab in advanced cancers. Repertoires were generated with immunoSEQ multiplex PCR, while TCRdb's copy carries only in-frame clones and drops some. The data hold roughly 60,000 clones, with approximately 90% observed a single time. Sequenced material: CD4+ or CD8+ T cells sorted from blood, taken in a trial of the OX40 agonist ivuxolimab. The receptors originated from an adult with an advanced solid tumor such as melanoma, head and neck, liver or kidney cancer.

The V call is TRBV29-1, the J call TRBJ2-1; a possible D gene is TRBD2 (9 bases). V lost 7 bases, J lost 12 bases, and 31 bases lay in between. CDR3 length: 16 residues. Germline CDR1 and CDR2: SQVTM and ANQGSEA. The CDR3 nucleotides are TGCAGCGCAGGGGGCCTAGCGGGGCTAAGCGAGTCGGTGCAGTTCTTC. It codes for CSAGGLAGLSESVQFF.

The V call is TRBV2, the J call TRBJ1-1; 7 nucleotides match TRBD1. The CDR3 runs to 14 residues. Germline V CDR1 and CDR2: SNHLY, FYNNEI. Trimming took 4 bases from V and 5 from J; bases not matched to a gene: 7. The CDR3 is CASSVDRASTEAFF. CDR3 nucleotide sequence: TGTGCCAGCAGTGTCGACAGGGCGTCAACTGAAGCTTTCTTT.

As DNA, the CDR3 is TGTGCCAGTAGTACAACTAGCCTCCGAAGGGGCGAGCAGTACTTC. Translating it yields CASSTTSLRRGEQYF. This chain links TRBV19 with TRBJ2-7; D may be TRBD2 (6 bases). This CDR3 has 15 amino acids. V lost 4 bases to trimming and J lost 6 bases, with 19 bases between them. CDR1 is LNHDA and CDR2 is SQIVND in the germline V gene (reference sequence).

The rearrangement links TRBV30 to TRBJ1-1, with D possibly being TRBD1 (6 bases). Germline-derived CDR1 and CDR2 are GTSNPN and SVGIG (reference sequence). The CDR3 is 15 amino acids. Trimming pared 0 bases from V and 0 bases from J, leaving 11 bases between. The CDR3 loop is CAWSVGGGMNTEAFF. The CDR3 region has the DNA TGTGCCTGGAGTGTTGGGGGGGGCATGAACACTGAAGCTTTCTTT.

This chain links TRBV29-1 with TRBJ1-5; 10 positions agree with TRBD1. The germline V gene encodes CDR1 SQVTM and CDR2 ANQGSEA. CDR3 length: 15 amino acids. The V and J ends lost 4 bases and 7 bases, in that order; junction bases with no gene match: 10. CDR3 protein: CSVGLLGTGDQPQHF. For the CDR3, the DNA is TGCAGCGTTGGGCTCCTTGGGACAGGGGACCAGCCCCAGCATTTT. The full variable domain, rest sourced from reference TRBV29-1 and TRBJ1-5, is SAVISQKPSRDICQRGTSLTIQCQVDSQVTMMFWYRQQPGQSLTLIATANQGSEATYESGFVIDKFPISRPNLTFSTLTVSNMSPEDSSIYLCSVGLLGTGDQPQHFGDGTRLSIL.

The chain has TRBV30 and TRBJ2-2, with D uncertain. Germline-derived CDR1 and CDR2 are GTSNPN and SVGIG (reference sequence). V was pared by 0 bases and J by 8 bases, with 13 bases between. The CDR3 has 14 amino acids. CDR3 DNA sequence: TGTGCCTGGAGTGTAATTCGAGGTGCAGGGGAGCTGTTTTTT. As protein: CAWSVIRGAGELFF.

The V gene is TRBV6-5, the J gene TRBJ1-1, with a weak D call TRBD1 (6 bases). This CDR3 spans 15 amino acids. CDR1 and CDR2 from the germline V gene are MNHEY and SVGAGI. Trimming pared 5 bases from V and 4 bases from J, leaving 17 bases between. CDR3 amino acids: CASSLQGAIPTEAFF. The DNA of the CDR3 is TGTGCCAGCAGTCTACAGGGAGCTATCCCCACTGAAGCTTTCTTT.

This clone was picked up one time. J is TRBJ2-3 and V is TRBV5-1; TRBD2 aligns across 8 bases. This CDR3 spans 16 amino acids. The germline gives CDR1 SGHRS, CDR2 YFSETQ. V shed 7 bases and J 3 bases; nucleotides not matched to a gene: 13. Here the CDR3 reads CASSVQAGVRTDTQYF. CDR3 coding DNA: TGCGCCAGCTCCGTCCAAGCGGGAGTGCGGACAGATACGCAGTATTTT.

The chain recombines TRBV27 with TRBJ2-6; tentative D call: TRBD2 (5 bases). V was trimmed by 8 bases and J by 2 bases, leaving 13 bases between them. This CDR3 spans 15 amino acids. Germline loops: CDR1 MNHEY, CDR2 SMNVEV (reference sequence). The CDR3 sequence: CASRRGSTGANVLTF. CDR3 DNA: TGTGCCAGCCGACGAGGGTCCACTGGGGCCAACGTCCTGACTTTC.

The chain combines TRBV10-3 with TRBJ2-1; D is possibly TRBD1 or TRBD2 (5 bases each). The length of the CDR3 is 12 residues. Germline CDR1 is ENHRY and CDR2 is SYGVKD. V shed 4 bases and J shed 8 bases, with 9 bases lying between them. CDR3 sequence (DNA): TGTGCCATCAGTGTTGGGGGAGATGAGCAGTTCTTC. This codes for CAISVGGDEQFF.

This chain joins TRBV5-6 and TRBJ2-2, with 7 bases aligning to TRBD1. The length of the CDR3 is 15 residues. The germline V gene encodes CDR1 SGHDT and CDR2 YYEEEE. Losses at the gene ends were 5 bases for V and 4 bases for J; bases not matched to a gene: 8. The DNA for the CDR3 is TGTGCCAGCAGGGAACAGGGGCGAGGCACCGGGGAGCTGTTTTTT. This gives the protein CASREQGRGTGELFF.

The V call is TRBV27, the J call TRBJ1-2, with D tentatively TRBD1 (5 bases). Between the trimmed V and J ends, which lost 4 bases and 8 bases, there was a span of 14 bases. The CDR3 consists of 13 residues. In germline, CDR1 is MNHEY, CDR2 SMNVEV (reference sequence). The CDR3 sequence: CASSWRGGWGYTF. The CDR3 nucleotides read TGTGCCAGCAGTTGGAGGGGAGGTTGGGGCTACACCTTC.

The chain combines TRBV7-9 with TRBJ1-4; 7 positions match TRBD1. CDR3 size: 16 residues. Losses at the gene ends were 6 bases for V and 0 bases for J; bases not matched to a gene: 7. Looked up from germline, CDR1 is SEHNR and CDR2 is FQNEAQ (reference sequence). CDR3 sequence (DNA): TGTGCCAGCAGTTTCGACAGGGACCCAACTAATGAAAAACTGTTTTTT. Its protein product is CASSFDRDPTNEKLFF. Variable domain in full (rest from reference TRBV7-9 and TRBJ1-4): DTGVSQNPRHKITKRGQNVTFRCDPISEHNRLYWYRQTLGQGPEFLTYFQNEAQLEKSRLLSDRFSAERPKGSFSTLEIQRTEQGDSAMYLCASSFDRDPTNEKLFFGSGTQLSVL.

The gene calls are TRBV11-3 and TRBJ2-3, with D tentatively TRBD1 (6 bases). Trimming left V 4 bases short and J 5 bases short, with 16 bases between. CDR1 and CDR2 (germline): SGHNT, YENEEA. This CDR3 has 15 amino acids. The CDR3 spells CASSSRPDRKDTQYF. The CDR3 DNA reads as TGTGCCAGCAGCTCACGACCGGACAGAAAAGATACGCAGTATTTT.